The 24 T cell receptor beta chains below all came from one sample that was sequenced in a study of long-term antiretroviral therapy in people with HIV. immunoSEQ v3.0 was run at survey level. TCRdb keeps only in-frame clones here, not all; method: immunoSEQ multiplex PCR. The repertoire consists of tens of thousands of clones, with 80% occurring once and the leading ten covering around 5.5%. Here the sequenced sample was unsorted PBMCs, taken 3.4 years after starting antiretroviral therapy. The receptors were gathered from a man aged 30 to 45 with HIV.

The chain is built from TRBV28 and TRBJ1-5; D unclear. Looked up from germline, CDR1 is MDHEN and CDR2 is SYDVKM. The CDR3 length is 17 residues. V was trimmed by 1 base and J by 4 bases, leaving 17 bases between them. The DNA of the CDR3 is TGTGCCAGCAGTTTATCAACGGTAGGAAGGGCTAATCAGCCCCAGCATTTT. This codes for CASSLSTVGRANQPQHF. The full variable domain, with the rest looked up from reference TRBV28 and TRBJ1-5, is DVKVTQSSRYLVKRTGEKVFLECVQDMDHENMFWYRQDPGLGLRLIYFSYDVKMKEKGDIPEGYSVSREKKERFSLILESASTNQTSMYLCASSLSTVGRANQPQHFGDGTRLSIL.

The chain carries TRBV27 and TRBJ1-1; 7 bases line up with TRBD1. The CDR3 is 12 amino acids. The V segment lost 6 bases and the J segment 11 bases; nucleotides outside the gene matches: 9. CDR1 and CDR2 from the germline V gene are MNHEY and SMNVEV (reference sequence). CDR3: CASRRDSSKAFF. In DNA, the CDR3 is TGTGCCAGCAGACGGGACAGCTCTAAGGCTTTCTTT.

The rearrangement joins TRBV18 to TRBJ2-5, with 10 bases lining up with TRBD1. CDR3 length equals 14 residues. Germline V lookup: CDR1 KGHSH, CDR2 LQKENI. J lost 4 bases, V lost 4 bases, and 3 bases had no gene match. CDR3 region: CASSLDRGPETQYF. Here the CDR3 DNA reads TGTGCCAGCTCACTAGACAGGGGGCCAGAGACCCAGTACTTC. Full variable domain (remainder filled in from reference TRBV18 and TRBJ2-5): NAGVMQNPRHLVRRRGQEARLRCSPMKGHSHVYWYRQLPEEGLKFMVYLQKENIIDESGMPKERFSAEFPKEGPSILRIQQVVRGDSAAYFCASSLDRGPETQYFGPGTRLLVL.

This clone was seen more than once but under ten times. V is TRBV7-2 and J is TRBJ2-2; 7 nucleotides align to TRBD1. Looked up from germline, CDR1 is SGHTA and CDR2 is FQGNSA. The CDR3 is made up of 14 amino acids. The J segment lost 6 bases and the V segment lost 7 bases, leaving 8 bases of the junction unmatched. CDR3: CASTLKTGPGELFF. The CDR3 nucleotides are TGTGCCAGCACCCTAAAGACAGGGCCCGGGGAGCTGTTTTTT. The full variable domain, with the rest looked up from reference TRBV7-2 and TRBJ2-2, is GAGVSQSPSNKVTEKGKDVELRCDPISGHTALYWYRQSLGQGLEFLIYFQGNSAPDKSGLPSDRFSAERTGGSVSTLTIQRTQQEDSAVYLCASTLKTGPGELFFGEGSRLTVL.

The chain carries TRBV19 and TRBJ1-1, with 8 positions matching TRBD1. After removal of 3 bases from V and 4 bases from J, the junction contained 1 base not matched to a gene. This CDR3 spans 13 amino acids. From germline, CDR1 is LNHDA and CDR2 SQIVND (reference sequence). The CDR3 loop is CASSIDRGTEAFF. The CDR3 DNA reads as TGTGCCAGTAGTATCGACAGGGGCACTGAAGCTTTCTTT.

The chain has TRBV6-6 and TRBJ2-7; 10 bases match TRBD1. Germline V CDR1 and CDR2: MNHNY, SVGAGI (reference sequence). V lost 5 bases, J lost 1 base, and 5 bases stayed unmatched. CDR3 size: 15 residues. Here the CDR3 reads CASSVPGQGSYEQYF. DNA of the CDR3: TGTGCCAGCAGTGTACCGGGACAGGGGTCCTACGAGCAGTACTTC.

The CDR3 region is CASSQGTGDTLGARYEQYF. The CDR3 coding sequence is TGTGCCAGCAGCCAAGGGACAGGGGATACCCTAGGGGCTCGCTACGAGCAGTACTTC. V and J are TRBV7-9 and TRBJ2-7, with 10 positions matching TRBD1. Germline CDR1 reads SEHNR; CDR2 reads FQNEAQ (reference sequence). The CDR3 contains 19 residues. The junction had 19 bases not matched to a gene; V was cut back by 5 bases and J by 3 bases.

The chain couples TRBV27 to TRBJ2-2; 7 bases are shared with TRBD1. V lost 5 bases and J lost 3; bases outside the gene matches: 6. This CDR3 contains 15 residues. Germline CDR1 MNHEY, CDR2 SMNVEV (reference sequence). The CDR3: CASSQRQGYTGELFF. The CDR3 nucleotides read TGTGCCAGCAGTCAAAGACAGGGTTACACCGGGGAGCTGTTTTTT.

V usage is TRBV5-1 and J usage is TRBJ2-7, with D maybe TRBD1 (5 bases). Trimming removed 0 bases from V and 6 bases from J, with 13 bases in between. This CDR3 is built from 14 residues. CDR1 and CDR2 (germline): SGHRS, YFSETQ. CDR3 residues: CASSLAGFYSEQYF. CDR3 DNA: TGCGCCAGCAGCTTGGCAGGGTTCTATAGCGAGCAGTACTTC. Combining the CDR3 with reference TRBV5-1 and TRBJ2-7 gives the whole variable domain KAGVTQTPRYLIKTRGQQVTLSCSPISGHRSVSWYQQTPGQGLQFLFEYFSETQRNKGNFPGRFSGRQFSNSRSEMNVSTLELGDSALYLCASSLAGFYSEQYFGPGTRLTVT.

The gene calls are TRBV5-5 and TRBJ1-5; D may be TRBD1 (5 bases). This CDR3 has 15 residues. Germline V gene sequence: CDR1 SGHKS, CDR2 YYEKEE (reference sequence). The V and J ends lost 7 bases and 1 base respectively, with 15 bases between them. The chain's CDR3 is CASSGGVGSNQPQHF. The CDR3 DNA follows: TGTGCCAGCTCGGGAGGGGTAGGAAGCAATCAGCCCCAGCATTTT.

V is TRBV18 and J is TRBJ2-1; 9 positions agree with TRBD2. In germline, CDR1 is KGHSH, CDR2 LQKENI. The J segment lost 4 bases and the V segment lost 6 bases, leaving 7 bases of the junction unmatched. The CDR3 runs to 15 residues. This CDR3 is CASSRLAAAYNEQFF. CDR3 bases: TGTGCCAGCTCTCGACTAGCGGCCGCGTACAATGAGCAGTTCTTC.

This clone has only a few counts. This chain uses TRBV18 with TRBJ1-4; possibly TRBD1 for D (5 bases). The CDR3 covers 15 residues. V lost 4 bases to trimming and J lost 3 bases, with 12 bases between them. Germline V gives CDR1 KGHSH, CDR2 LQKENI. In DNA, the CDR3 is TGTGCCAGCTCACTGCAGGGAAAACCTAATGAAAAACTGTTTTTT. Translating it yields CASSLQGKPNEKLFF.

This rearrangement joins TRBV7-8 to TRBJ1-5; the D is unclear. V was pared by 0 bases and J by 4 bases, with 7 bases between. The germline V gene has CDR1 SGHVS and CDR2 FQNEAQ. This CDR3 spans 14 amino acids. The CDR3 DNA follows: TGTGCCAGCAGCTTAGCAGGAACAAATCAGCCCCAGCATTTT. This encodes CASSLAGTNQPQHF.

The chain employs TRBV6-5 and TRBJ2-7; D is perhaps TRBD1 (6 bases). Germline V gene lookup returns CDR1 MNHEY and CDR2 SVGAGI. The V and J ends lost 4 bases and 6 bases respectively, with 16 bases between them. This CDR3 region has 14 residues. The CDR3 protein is CASSLQGKISEQYF. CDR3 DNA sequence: TGTGCCAGCAGTTTACAGGGAAAAATATCCGAGCAGTACTTC.

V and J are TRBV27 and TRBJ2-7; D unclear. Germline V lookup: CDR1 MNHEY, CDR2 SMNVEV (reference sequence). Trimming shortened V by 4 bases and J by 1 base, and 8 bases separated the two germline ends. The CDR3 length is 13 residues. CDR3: CASSWRPSYEQYF. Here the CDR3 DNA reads TGTGCCAGCAGTTGGCGGCCGTCCTACGAGCAGTACTTC.

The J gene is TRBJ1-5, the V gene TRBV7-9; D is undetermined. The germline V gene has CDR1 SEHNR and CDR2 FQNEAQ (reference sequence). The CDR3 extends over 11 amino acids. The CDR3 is CASGSNQPQHF. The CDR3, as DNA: TGTGCGAGTGGTAGCAATCAGCCCCAGCATTTT.

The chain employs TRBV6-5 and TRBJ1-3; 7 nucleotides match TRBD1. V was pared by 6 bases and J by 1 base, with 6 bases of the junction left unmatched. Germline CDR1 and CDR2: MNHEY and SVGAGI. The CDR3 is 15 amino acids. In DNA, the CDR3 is TGTGCCAGCAGCATAGACAGGGAATCTGGAAACACCATATATTTT. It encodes CASSIDRESGNTIYF.

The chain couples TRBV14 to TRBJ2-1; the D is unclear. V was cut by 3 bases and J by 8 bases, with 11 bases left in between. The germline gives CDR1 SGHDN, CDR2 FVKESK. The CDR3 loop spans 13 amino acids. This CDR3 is CASSQGHWDEQFF. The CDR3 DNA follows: TGTGCCAGCAGCCAGGGCCACTGGGATGAGCAGTTCTTC.

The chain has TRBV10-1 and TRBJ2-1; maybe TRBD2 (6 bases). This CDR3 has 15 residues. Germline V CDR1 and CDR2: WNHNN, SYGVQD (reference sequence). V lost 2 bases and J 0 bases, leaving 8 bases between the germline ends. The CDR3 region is CASSEGGNSYNEQFF. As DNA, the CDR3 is TGCGCCAGCAGTGAGGGCGGGAACTCCTACAATGAGCAGTTCTTC.

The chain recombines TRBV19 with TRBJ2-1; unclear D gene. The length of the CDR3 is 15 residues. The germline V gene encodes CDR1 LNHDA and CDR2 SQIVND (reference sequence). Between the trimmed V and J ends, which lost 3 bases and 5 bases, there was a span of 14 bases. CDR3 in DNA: TGTGCCAGTAGTATTATGTCAGGCCCTAACAATGAGCAGTTCTTC. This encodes CASSIMSGPNNEQFF.

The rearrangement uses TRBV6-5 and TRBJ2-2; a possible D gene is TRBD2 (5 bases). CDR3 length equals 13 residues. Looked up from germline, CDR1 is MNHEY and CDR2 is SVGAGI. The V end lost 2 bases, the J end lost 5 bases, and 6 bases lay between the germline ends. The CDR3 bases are TGTGCCAGCAGTTACCCGGGAACCGGGGAGCTGTTTTTT. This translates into CASSYPGTGELFF.

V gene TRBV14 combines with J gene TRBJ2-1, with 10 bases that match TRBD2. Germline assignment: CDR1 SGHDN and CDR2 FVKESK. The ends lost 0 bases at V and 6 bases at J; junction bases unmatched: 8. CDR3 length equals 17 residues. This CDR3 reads CASSQDKLAGVSNEQFF. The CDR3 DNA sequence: TGTGCCAGCAGCCAAGATAAGCTAGCGGGAGTTAGCAATGAGCAGTTCTTC.

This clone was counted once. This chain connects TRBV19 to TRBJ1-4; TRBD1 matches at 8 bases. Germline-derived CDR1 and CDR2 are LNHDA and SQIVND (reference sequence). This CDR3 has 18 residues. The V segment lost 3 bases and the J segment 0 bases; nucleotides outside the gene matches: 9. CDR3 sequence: CASSIRPGQASTNEKLFF. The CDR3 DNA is TGTGCCAGTAGTATTCGTCCGGGACAGGCCTCAACTAATGAAAAACTGTTTTTT.

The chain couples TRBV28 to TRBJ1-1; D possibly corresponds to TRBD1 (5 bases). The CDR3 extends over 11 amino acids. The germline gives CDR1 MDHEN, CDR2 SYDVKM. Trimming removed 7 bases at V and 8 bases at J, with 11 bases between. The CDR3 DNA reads TGTGCCAGCAAGGGACCCACGGAAGCTTTCTTT. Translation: CASKGPTEAFF.